Shown below are 21 T cell receptor beta chains from a single sample sequenced in a study of human T cells and chemical hapten exposure. Time point noted: patch test 3, about 24 weeks after DPC sensitization. The treatment is: therapeutic diphenylcyclopropenone sensitization with weekly scalp DPC. TCRdb reprocessed the RACE reads with MiXCR, giving one entry per CDR3 protein. The top ten hold about 4% of the sample, which has some 79,000 distinct CDR3 sequences, approximately 11% seen once. The sample consisted of whole blood, taken in connection with sensitization to the hapten diphenylcyclopropenone (DPC). These receptors all come from a woman in her 50s with alopecia areata. Some clones in this sample may be carry-over from other donors' samples.

In its sample, this clonotype was seen a few times. V gene TRBV29-1 combines with J gene TRBJ2-7; D call uncertain. The V gene lost 6 bases and the J gene lost 1 base, with 7 bases spanning the gap. The CDR3 totals 11 residues. Germline CDR1 SQVTM, CDR2 ANQGSEA. CDR3 in amino acids: CSVEKSYEQYF. The CDR3 DNA is TGCAGCGTAGAGAAGTCCTACGAGCAGTACTTC.

This chain uses TRBV15 with TRBJ2-1; 11 bases are a match to TRBD2. The CDR3 sequence is 18 residues long. The V and J ends lost 5 bases and 12 bases, in that order; junction bases with no gene match: 21. From germline, CDR1 is LNHNV and CDR2 YYDKDF (reference sequence). The CDR3 loop is CATSPNVAGGGGSEVQFF. CDR3 in DNA: TGTGCCACCAGCCCGAATGTAGCGGGAGGGGGAGGCTCTGAAGTGCAGTTCTTC.

This clonotype was found a few times. The V gene is TRBV12-3 or TRBV12-4, the J gene TRBJ1-6, with D perhaps matching TRBD1 (6 bases). CDR3 length equals 14 residues. V shed 6 bases and J shed 5 bases, with 11 bases lying between them. CDR3 sequence reads: CASSGQTNNSPLHF. The DNA for the CDR3 is TGTGCCAGCAGCGGACAGACTAATAATTCACCCCTCCACTTT.

This clonotype was detected many times. The chain uses TRBV11-2 and TRBJ2-1, with 7 nucleotides matching TRBD1. CDR1 is SGHAT and CDR2 is FQNNGV in the germline V gene. J was trimmed by 12 bases and V by 2 bases; bases with no gene match: 4. This CDR3 has 12 residues. CDR3 nucleotides: TGTGCCAGCAGCTTACCAGGGGGTGGGCAGTTCTTC. Translating gives CASSLPGGGQFF.

The sample holds a few counts of this clonotype. The chain uses TRBV7-3 and TRBJ2-2, with 13 bases identical to TRBD2. Per the germline V gene, CDR1 is SGHTA and CDR2 is FQGTGA. V trimming: 5 bases; J trimming: 5 bases; junction bases outside the gene matches: 5. The CDR3 has 16 amino acids. The CDR3 coding sequence is TGTGCCAGCAGCCCCCGGACTAGCGGGAGAACCGGGGAGCTGTTTTTT. As protein: CASSPRTSGRTGELFF.

This clonotype has a count of ten or more. CDR3 amino acids: CASSYLGTDTQYF. The CDR3 region has the DNA TGTGCCAGCAGTTATCTGGGTACAGATACGCAGTATTTT. The chain uses TRBV6-5 and TRBJ2-3; no reliable D call. CDR3 length equals 13 residues. V was shortened by 3 bases and J by 3 bases, with 7 bases between the two germline ends. The germline V gene has CDR1 MNHEY and CDR2 SVGAGI.

This clonotype was seen more than once but under ten times. J is TRBJ2-1 and V is TRBV7-2; D might be TRBD2 (5 bases). The germline V and J ends were trimmed by 8 bases and 4 bases, with 6 bases remaining between them. The CDR3 length is 11 residues. Germline CDR1 SGHTA, CDR2 FQGNSA. This CDR3 is CASGEYNEQFF. The CDR3, as DNA: TGTGCCAGCGGGGAGTACAATGAGCAGTTCTTC.

This clonotype has ten or more counts. This sequence joins TRBV5-1 and TRBJ2-5, with a tentative D call TRBD1 (6 bases). The CDR3 length is 15 residues. With 3 bases removed from V and 2 bases from J, the gap between germline ends came to 14 bases. Per the germline V gene, CDR1 is SGHRS and CDR2 is YFSETQ. The CDR3 sequence is CASSWTGTTQETQYF. CDR3 coding DNA: TGCGCCAGCAGCTGGACTGGGACAACGCAAGAGACCCAGTACTTC.

This clonotype was counted at least ten times. The rearrangement links TRBV12-3 or TRBV12-4 to TRBJ1-3; D gene unclear. The germline V and J ends were trimmed by 6 bases and 4 bases, with 19 bases remaining between them. The CDR3 is made up of 16 amino acids. The CDR3 DNA reads TGTGCCAGCAGCCAGGACCCCGGAGGCTCCGGAAACACCATATATTTT. This sequence encodes CASSQDPGGSGNTIYF.

Notes on this clonotype: It may be a read error: a sequence one base away is much more abundant. The chain is built from TRBV10-2 and TRBJ2-7; possibly TRBD1 for D (6 bases). The CDR3 loop spans 16 amino acids. Germline V lookup: CDR1 WSHSY, CDR2 SAAADI. The CDR3 sequence is CARSESLTGTLYEQYF. In DNA, the CDR3 is TGCGCCAGGAGTGAGTCGTTAACGGGGACACTCTACGAGCAGTACTTC.

This clonotype occurred many times. The chain links TRBV18 to TRBJ2-3; D not resolved. Trimming took 3 bases from V and 3 from J, leaving 10 bases between them. There are 14 residues in the CDR3. Germline V gene sequence: CDR1 KGHSH, CDR2 LQKENI. The CDR3 region is CASSPRRGTDTQYF. The CDR3 DNA is TGTGCCAGCTCACCTCGCCGCGGAACAGATACGCAGTATTTT.

The V gene is TRBV6-5, the J gene TRBJ2-7, with 11 bases that match TRBD2. Germline loops: CDR1 MNHEY, CDR2 SVGAGI. This CDR3 has 14 residues. V was clipped by 6 bases and J by 4 bases; unmatched bases: 5. This CDR3 is CASSLGLAAYEQYF. The CDR3 DNA follows: TGTGCCAGCAGCCTGGGACTAGCGGCTTACGAGCAGTACTTC.

This clonotype was counted a few times. J is TRBJ1-5 and V is TRBV28; perhaps TRBD1 as D (5 bases). The germline gives CDR1 MDHEN, CDR2 SYDVKM. The CDR3 loop spans 13 amino acids. Between the trimmed V and J ends, which lost 3 bases and 6 bases, there was a span of 9 bases. CDR3 DNA: TGTGCCAGCAGTTTCCAGAGGGGTCAGCCCCAGCATTTT. This encodes CASSFQRGQPQHF.

The table lists this clonotype with a few counts. The chain employs TRBV30 and TRBJ2-1, with D unclear. The V gene lost 0 bases and the J gene lost 2 bases, with 8 bases spanning the gap. The CDR3 has 14 amino acids. Looked up from germline, CDR1 is GTSNPN and CDR2 is SVGIG (reference sequence). CDR3 sequence (DNA): TGTGCCTGGAGTGTAAAGGGCACCTACAATGAGCAGTTCTTC. Its translation is CAWSVKGTYNEQFF.

This clonotype has more than one count but fewer than ten. This chain joins TRBV11-2 and TRBJ1-2; a weak D match, TRBD1 (5 bases). Germline V gene sequence: CDR1 SGHAT, CDR2 FQNNGV. The CDR3 is 15 amino acids. V was shortened by 3 bases and J by 2 bases, with 13 bases between the two germline ends. The chain's CDR3 is CASSFTPTANYGYTF. The CDR3 DNA reads as TGTGCCAGCAGCTTCACGCCGACAGCAAACTATGGCTACACCTTC.

The chain employs TRBV5-1 and TRBJ2-6; D may be TRBD1 or TRBD2 (6 bases each). The V end lost 0 bases, the J end lost 4 bases, and 11 bases lay between the germline ends. The CDR3 consists of 16 residues. Germline-derived CDR1 and CDR2 are SGHRS and YFSETQ. The CDR3 here is CASSLAGAPGANVLTF. Here the CDR3 DNA reads TGCGCCAGCAGCTTGGCGGGGGCTCCAGGGGCCAACGTCCTGACTTTC.

The rearrangement links TRBV3-1 to TRBJ2-5; D may be TRBD2 (5 bases). The CDR3 loop spans 15 amino acids. Between the trimmed V and J ends, which lost 1 base and 1 base, there was a span of 10 bases. CDR1 LGHDT and CDR2 YNNKEL come from the germline V gene (reference sequence). The CDR3 is CASSQAHRGQETQYF. The DNA of the CDR3 is TGTGCCAGCAGCCAAGCCCATCGGGGCCAAGAGACCCAGTACTTC.

This clonotype was detected many times. The V call is TRBV7-2, the J call TRBJ2-1; TRBD2 aligns across 10 bases. Trimming cost V 5 bases and J 6 bases; bases outside gene matches: 10. CDR3 length: 16 residues. Per germline, CDR1 SGHTA and CDR2 FQGNSA. The CDR3 is CASSPRASGSLNEQFF. CDR3 DNA sequence: TGTGCCAGCAGCCCCCGGGCTAGCGGGAGTCTCAATGAGCAGTTCTTC.

This clonotype appeared many times. The chain links TRBV5-1 to TRBJ2-7; D is unresolved. Germline-derived CDR1 and CDR2 are SGHRS and YFSETQ. The CDR3 consists of 11 residues. Trimming removed 4 bases at V and 4 bases at J, with 6 bases between. CDR3 nucleotides: TGCGCCAGCAGCACCCAGTACGAGCAGTACTTC. It translates to CASSTQYEQYF.

The table lists this clonotype with many counts. The J gene is TRBJ2-3, the V gene TRBV6-5; the D gene is possibly TRBD2 (5 bases). With 2 bases removed from V and 4 bases from J, the gap between germline ends came to 10 bases. The CDR3 spans 14 residues. Per the germline V gene, CDR1 is MNHEY and CDR2 is SVGAGI. CDR3 in DNA: TGTGCCAGCAGTTACGACTACCCCGCAGATACGCAGTATTTT. Translated, it gives CASSYDYPADTQYF.

CDR3 in DNA: TGCAGTGCTCCAACTCCCTTAGGGGATGAGCAGTTCTTC. This translates into CSAPTPLGDEQFF. This rearrangement joins TRBV20-1 to TRBJ2-1, with D maybe TRBD1 (5 bases). V dropped 5 bases and J dropped 8 bases, with 16 bases sitting between them. Germline CDR1 reads DFQATT; CDR2 reads SNEGSKA (reference sequence). The CDR3 loop spans 13 amino acids.